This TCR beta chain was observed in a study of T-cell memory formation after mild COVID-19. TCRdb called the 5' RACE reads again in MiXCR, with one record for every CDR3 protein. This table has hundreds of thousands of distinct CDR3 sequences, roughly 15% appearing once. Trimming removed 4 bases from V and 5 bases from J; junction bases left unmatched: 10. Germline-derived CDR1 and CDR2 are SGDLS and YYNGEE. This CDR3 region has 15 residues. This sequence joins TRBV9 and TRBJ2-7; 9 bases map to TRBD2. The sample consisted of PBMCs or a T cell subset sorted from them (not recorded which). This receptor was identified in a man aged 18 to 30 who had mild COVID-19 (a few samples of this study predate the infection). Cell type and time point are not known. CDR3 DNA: TGTGCCAGCAGCCCAGGGGGACTAGCTCGGGACGAGCAGTACTTC. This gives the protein CASSPGGLARDEQYF.